Sequencing of this T cell receptor (beta chain) was carried out in a study of human T cells and chemical hapten exposure. Findings and limits, study-wide: The study found that DPC sensitization did not change TCRs above 1 in 1000 frequency.

The CDR3 is made up of 14 amino acids. The ends were cut back, 2 bases at V and 10 bases at J, with 12 bases in the middle. Germline CDR1 is SEHNR and CDR2 is FQNEAQ (reference sequence). This clonotype has a count of ten or more. Its antigen is currently unknown. Individual cDNA molecules had unique molecular identifiers attached to them by the library. TCRdb fed the RACE reads into MiXCR, producing one record per CDR3 protein. The sample carries a few hundred thousand distinct CDR3 sequences, nearly 6.5% recorded once. Time point described: patch test 2, 6 weeks after DPC sensitization. This sample's treatment: therapeutic diphenylcyclopropenone sensitization with weekly scalp DPC. Donation of samples came from alopecia patients who were 18 to 70 years old and suitable for DPC.

V gene TRBV7-9 combines with J gene TRBJ1-6; D is perhaps TRBD1 (5 bases). The sequence was obtained from a woman under 30 with alopecia areata. Some clones in this sample may be carry-over from other donors' samples. The material sequenced was whole blood, taken in connection with sensitization to the hapten diphenylcyclopropenone (DPC). The CDR3 loop reads CASSLLQGRSPLHF. CDR3 coding DNA: TGTGCCAGCAGCTTATTGCAGGGAAGGTCACCCCTCCACTTT.